This record covers a single T cell receptor beta chain. The method was immunoSEQ multiplex PCR; TCRdb's version includes in-frame clones alone and lacks a portion of them. Here the sample spans around 690,000 clones, 80% to 95% being singletons. The data derive from a study of shared clonotypes between healthy human individuals. The source is a man between 18 and 35 years old in good health. Some clones in this sample may be carry-over from other donors' samples. Sequencing input: memory CD8+ T cells from PBMCs. Subset: CD45RO+ cells pooled with CCR7-negative TemRA cells.

The CDR3 is CASSPARVEGGEKLFF. In DNA, the CDR3 is TGTGCCAGCAGCCCCGCCCGAGTGGAGGGGGGGGAAAAACTGTTTTTT. The chain carries TRBV9 and TRBJ1-4, with TRBD1 as a possible D gene (6 bases). CDR1 and CDR2 from the germline V gene are SGDLS and YYNGEE. The V end lost 4 bases, the J end lost 8 bases, and 21 bases lay between the germline ends. CDR3 length: 16 residues. Looking up the rest from reference TRBV9 and TRBJ1-4 gives the full variable domain: DSGVTQTPKHLITATGQRVTLRCSPRSGDLSVYWYQQSLDQGLQFLIQYYNGEERAKGNILERFSAQQFPDLHSELNLSSLELGDSALYFCASSPARVEGGEKLFFGSGTQLSVL.